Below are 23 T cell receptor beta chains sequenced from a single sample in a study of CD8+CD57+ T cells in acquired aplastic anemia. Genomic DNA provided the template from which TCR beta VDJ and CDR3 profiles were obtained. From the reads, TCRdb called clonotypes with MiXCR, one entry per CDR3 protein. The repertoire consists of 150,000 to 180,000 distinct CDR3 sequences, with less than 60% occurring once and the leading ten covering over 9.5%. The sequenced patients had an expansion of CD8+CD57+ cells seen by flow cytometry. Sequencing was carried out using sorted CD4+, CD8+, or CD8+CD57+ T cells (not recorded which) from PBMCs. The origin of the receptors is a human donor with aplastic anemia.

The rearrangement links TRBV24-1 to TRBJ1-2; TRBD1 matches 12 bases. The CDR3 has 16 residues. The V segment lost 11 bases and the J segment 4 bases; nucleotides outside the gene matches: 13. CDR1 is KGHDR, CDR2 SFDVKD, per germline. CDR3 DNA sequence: TGTGCCAGCGGAAACCGGGACAGGGGGCCCGGCTATGGCTACACCTTC. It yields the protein CASGNRDRGPGYGYTF.

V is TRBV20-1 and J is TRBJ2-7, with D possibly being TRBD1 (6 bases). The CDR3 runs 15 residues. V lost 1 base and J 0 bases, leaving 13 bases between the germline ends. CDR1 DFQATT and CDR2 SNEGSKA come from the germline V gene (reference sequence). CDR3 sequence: CSARGQDSSSYEQYF. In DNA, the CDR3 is TGCAGTGCTAGAGGGCAGGACAGTAGCTCCTACGAGCAGTACTTC.

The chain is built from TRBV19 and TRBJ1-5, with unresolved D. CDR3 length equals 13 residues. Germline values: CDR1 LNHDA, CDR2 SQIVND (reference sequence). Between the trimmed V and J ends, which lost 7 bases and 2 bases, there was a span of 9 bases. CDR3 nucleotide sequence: TGTGCCAGTACCAACAGCGGCAATCAGCCCCAGCATTTT. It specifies CASTNSGNQPQHF.

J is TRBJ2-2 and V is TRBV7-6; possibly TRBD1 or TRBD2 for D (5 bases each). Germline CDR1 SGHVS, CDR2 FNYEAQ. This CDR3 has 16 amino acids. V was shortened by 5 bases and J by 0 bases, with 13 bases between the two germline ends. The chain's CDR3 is CASSPGPGANTGELFF. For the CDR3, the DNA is TGTGCCAGCAGCCCAGGGCCCGGGGCGAACACCGGGGAGCTGTTTTTT.

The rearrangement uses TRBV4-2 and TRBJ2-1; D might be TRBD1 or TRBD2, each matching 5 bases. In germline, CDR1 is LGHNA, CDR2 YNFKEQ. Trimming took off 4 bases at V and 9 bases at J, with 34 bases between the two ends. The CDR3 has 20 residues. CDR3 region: CASSLDADLRRDQQSSEQFF. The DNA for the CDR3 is TGTGCCAGCAGCCTTGATGCAGATCTTCGCCGGGACCAACAAAGTAGTGAGCAGTTCTTC.

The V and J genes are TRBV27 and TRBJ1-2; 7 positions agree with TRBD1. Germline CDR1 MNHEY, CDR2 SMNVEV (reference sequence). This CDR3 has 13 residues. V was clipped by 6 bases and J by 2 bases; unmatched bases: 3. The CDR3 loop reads CASSRGGNYGYTF. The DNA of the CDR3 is TGTGCCAGCAGCCGAGGGGGCAACTATGGCTACACCTTC.

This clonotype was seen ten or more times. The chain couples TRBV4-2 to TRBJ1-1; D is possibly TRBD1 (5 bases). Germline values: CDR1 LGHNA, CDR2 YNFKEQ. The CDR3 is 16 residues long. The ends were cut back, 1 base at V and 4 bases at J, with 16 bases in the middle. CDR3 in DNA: TGTGCCAGCAGCCAAGGAGACCTTGGGGGGGGCACTGAAGCTTTCTTT. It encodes CASSQGDLGGGTEAFF.

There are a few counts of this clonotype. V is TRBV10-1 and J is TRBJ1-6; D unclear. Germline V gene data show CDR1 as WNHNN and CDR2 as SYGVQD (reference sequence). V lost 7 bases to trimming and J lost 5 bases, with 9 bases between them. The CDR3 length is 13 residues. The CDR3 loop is CASMVSDNSPLHF. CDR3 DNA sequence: TGCGCCAGCATGGTGTCAGATAATTCACCCCTCCACTTT.

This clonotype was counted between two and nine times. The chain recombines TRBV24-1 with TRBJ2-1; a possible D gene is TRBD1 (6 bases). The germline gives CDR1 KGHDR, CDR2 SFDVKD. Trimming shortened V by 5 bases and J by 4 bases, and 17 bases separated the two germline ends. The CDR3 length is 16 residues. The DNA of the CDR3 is TGTGCCACCAGTGGCATACAGGGAAATGGTTACAATGAGCAGTTCTTC. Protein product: CATSGIQGNGYNEQFF.

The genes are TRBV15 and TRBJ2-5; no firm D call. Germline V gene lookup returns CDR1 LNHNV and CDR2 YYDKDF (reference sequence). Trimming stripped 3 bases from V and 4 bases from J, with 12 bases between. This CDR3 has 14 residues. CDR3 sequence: CATSRADIPETQYF. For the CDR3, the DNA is TGTGCCACCAGCAGGGCCGACATCCCAGAGACCCAGTACTTC. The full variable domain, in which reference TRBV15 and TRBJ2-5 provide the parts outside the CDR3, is DAMVIQNPRYQVTQFGKPVTLSCSQTLNHNVMYWYQQKSSQAPKLLFHYYDKDFNNEADTPDNFQSRRPNTSFCFLDIRSPGLGDTAMYLCATSRADIPETQYFGPGTRLLVL.

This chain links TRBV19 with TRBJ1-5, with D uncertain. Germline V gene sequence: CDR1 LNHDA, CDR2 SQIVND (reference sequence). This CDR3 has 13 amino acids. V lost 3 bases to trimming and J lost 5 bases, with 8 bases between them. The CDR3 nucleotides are TGTGCCAGTAGTATGCGTTCCCATCAGCCCCAGCATTTT. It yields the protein CASSMRSHQPQHF.

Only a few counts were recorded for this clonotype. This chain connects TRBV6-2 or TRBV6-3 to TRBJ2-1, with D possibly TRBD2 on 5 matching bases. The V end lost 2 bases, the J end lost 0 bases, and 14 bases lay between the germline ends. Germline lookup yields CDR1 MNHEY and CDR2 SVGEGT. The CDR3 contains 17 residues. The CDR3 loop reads CASSYPPEGSSYNEQFF. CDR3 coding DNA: TGTGCCAGCAGTTACCCCCCCGAGGGAAGCTCCTACAATGAGCAGTTCTTC.

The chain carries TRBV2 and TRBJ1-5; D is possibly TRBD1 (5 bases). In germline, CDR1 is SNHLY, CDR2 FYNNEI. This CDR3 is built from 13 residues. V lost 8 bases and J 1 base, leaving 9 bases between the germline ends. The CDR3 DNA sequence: TGTGCCAGCCAATGGGACAGCAATCAGCCCCAGCATTTT. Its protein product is CASQWDSNQPQHF.

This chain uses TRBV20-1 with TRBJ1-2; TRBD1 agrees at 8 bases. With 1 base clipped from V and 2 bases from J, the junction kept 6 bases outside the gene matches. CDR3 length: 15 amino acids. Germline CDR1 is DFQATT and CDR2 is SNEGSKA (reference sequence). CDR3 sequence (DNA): TGCAGTGCTAGAGGACAGGGGATCGGGAACTATGGCTACACCTTC. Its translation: CSARGQGIGNYGYTF.

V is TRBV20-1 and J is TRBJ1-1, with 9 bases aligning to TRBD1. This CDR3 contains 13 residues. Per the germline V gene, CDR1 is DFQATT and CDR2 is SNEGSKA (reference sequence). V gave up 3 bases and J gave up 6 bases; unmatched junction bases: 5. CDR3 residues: CSASLDRGSEAFF. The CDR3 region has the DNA TGCAGTGCTAGTTTGGACAGGGGCTCTGAAGCTTTCTTT.

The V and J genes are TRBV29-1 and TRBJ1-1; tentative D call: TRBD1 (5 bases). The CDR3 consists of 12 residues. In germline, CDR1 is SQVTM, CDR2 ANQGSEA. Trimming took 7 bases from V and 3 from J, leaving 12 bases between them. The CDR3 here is CSAREGYTEAFF. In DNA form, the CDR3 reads TGCAGCGCCAGGGAGGGGTACACTGAAGCTTTCTTT.

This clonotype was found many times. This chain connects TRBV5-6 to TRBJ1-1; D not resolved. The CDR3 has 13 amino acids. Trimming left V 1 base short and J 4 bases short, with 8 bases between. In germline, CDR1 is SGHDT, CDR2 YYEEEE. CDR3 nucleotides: TGTGCCAGCAGCTTGCCGAGAGCCACTGAAGCTTTCTTT. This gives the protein CASSLPRATEAFF.

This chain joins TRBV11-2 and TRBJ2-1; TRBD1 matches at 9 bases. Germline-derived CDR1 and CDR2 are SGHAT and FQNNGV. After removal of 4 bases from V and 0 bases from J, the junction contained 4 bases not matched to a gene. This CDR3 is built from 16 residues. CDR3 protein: CASSSGTGHSYNEQFF. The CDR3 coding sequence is TGTGCCAGCAGCTCCGGGACAGGGCACTCCTACAATGAGCAGTTCTTC.

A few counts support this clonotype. The CDR3 region is CATGGPTDTQYF. The CDR3 DNA sequence: TGTGCCACGGGGGGACCTACAGATACGCAGTATTTT. This rearrangement joins TRBV24-1 to TRBJ2-3; D may be TRBD2 (6 bases). The CDR3 runs to 12 residues. V gave up 10 bases and J gave up 3 bases, with 10 bases separating them. Germline assignment: CDR1 KGHDR and CDR2 SFDVKD.

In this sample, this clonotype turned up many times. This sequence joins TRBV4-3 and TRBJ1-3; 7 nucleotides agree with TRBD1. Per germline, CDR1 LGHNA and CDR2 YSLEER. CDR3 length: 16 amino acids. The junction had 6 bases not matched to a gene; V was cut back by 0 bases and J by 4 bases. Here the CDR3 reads CASSQEDRAAGNTIYF. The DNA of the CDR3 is TGCGCCAGCAGCCAAGAAGACAGGGCCGCGGGAAACACCATATATTTT.

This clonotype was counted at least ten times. The CDR3 region is CASSFSGNEQFF. In DNA, the CDR3 is TGTGCCAGCAGCTTCTCCGGGAATGAGCAGTTCTTC. The V and J genes are TRBV7-3 and TRBJ2-1; D is undetermined. Trimming left V 3 bases short and J 7 bases short, with 7 bases between. The germline V gene encodes CDR1 SGHTA and CDR2 FQGTGA. The CDR3 has 12 amino acids.

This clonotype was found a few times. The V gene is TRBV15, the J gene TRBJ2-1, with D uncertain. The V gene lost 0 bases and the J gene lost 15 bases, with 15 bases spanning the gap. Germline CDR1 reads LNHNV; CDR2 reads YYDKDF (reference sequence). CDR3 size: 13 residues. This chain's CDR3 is CATSRDFLGWAFF. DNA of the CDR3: TGTGCCACCAGCAGAGATTTCCTCGGGTGGGCGTTCTTC.

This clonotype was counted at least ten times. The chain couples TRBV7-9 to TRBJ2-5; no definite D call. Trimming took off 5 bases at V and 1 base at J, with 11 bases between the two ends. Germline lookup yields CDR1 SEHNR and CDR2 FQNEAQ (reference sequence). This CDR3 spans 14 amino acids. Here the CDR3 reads CASSPKQFQETQYF. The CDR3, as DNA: TGTGCCAGCAGCCCAAAGCAGTTCCAAGAGACCCAGTACTTC.